A single sample is the source of the 32 T cell receptor beta chains below, sequenced in a study of T cell responses to AZD1222 COVID-19 vaccine. Profiling relied on immunoSEQ multiplex PCR, and the TCRdb table lists in-frame clones only, not all of them. This sample has about 160,000 clones, with 92% found just once. The sample in question was peripheral blood, obtained 28 days after the second AZD1222 dose. These TCRs come from an adult who received the AZD1222 COVID-19 vaccine.

This clone was detected once. The chain couples TRBV18 to TRBJ2-5; D gene unclear. Trimming took 0 bases from V and 6 from J, leaving 11 bases between them. Germline V gene lookup returns CDR1 KGHSH and CDR2 LQKENI. The CDR3 sequence is 14 residues long. The DNA of the CDR3 is TGTGCCAGCTCACCACCGGCCAGTCGGCAGACCCAGTACTTC. Amino acids: CASSPPASRQTQYF.

The J gene is TRBJ1-4, the V gene TRBV7-9, with D uncertain. CDR3 length: 14 residues. CDR1 is SEHNR and CDR2 is FQNEAQ in the germline V gene (reference sequence). The V gene lost 2 bases and the J gene lost 8 bases, with 12 bases spanning the gap. CDR3 in DNA: TGTGCCAGCAGCTTACTTCTTGGTGGCGAAAAACTGTTTTTT. The encoded protein is CASSLLLGGEKLFF.

The chain employs TRBV30 and TRBJ1-6; D remains unclear. V lost 5 bases and J lost 0, with 5 bases in between. This CDR3 has 13 residues. The V gene's germline CDR1 is GTSNPN and CDR2 SVGIG (reference sequence). The CDR3 region has the DNA TGTGCCTGGGAAGACTCCTATAATTCACCCCTCCACTTT. It translates to CAWEDSYNSPLHF.

The genes are TRBV7-9 and TRBJ1-2; possibly TRBD1 for D (5 bases). The germline V gene has CDR1 SEHNR and CDR2 FQNEAQ (reference sequence). V dropped 5 bases and J dropped 2 bases, with 15 bases sitting between them. The CDR3 sequence is 15 residues long. The CDR3 DNA follows: TGTGCCAGCAGCCTCCCCGACAGCAACAACTATGGCTACACCTTC. Residues: CASSLPDSNNYGYTF.

This clone was picked up one time. The chain has TRBV6-1 and TRBJ1-6, with 9 bases identical to TRBD1. Trimming took 1 base from V and 7 from J; bases not matched to a gene: 2. Looked up from germline, CDR1 is MNHNS and CDR2 is SASEGT. CDR3 size: 15 residues. In DNA form, the CDR3 reads TGTGCCAGCAGTGAAGTGGACAGGGGAAATTCACCCCTCCACTTT. It codes for CASSEVDRGNSPLHF.

V usage is TRBV27 and J usage is TRBJ1-1; tentative D call: TRBD1 (6 bases). CDR1 is MNHEY, CDR2 SMNVEV, per germline (reference sequence). The CDR3 spans 13 residues. Trimming removed 2 bases at V and 7 bases at J, with 11 bases between. Written as DNA, the CDR3 is TGTGCCAGCAGTTTACGGGGGGCTGGTGAAGCTTTCTTT. It is translated as CASSLRGAGEAFF.

J is TRBJ2-7 and V is TRBV3-1 (or the pseudogene TRBV3-2); 8 bases fit TRBD1. The V gene's germline CDR1 is LGHDT and CDR2 YNNKEL (reference sequence). The CDR3 runs to 19 residues. The junction had 24 bases not matched to a gene; V was cut back by 5 bases and J by 6 bases. Here the CDR3 DNA reads TGTGCCAGCAGCTCTAACGCGGTAGGACAGGGCGAAATTAGATTCGAGCAGTACTTC. Its translation: CASSSNAVGQGEIRFEQYF.

CDR3 residues: CASSTTGWDTEAFF. The CDR3, as DNA: TGTGCCAGCAGTACGACAGGGTGGGACACTGAAGCTTTCTTT. This chain links TRBV2 with TRBJ1-1, with 7 positions matching TRBD1. CDR1 SNHLY and CDR2 FYNNEI come from the germline V gene. V shed 5 bases, J shed 3 bases, and the junction held 6 bases outside the gene matches. This CDR3 has 14 amino acids.

This clone was recorded only once. This chain uses TRBV29-1 with TRBJ2-3; D is ambiguous. Trimming took off 6 bases at V and 5 bases at J, with 6 bases between the two ends. CDR1 and CDR2 from the germline V gene are SQVTM and ANQGSEA. The CDR3 covers 10 residues. The CDR3 DNA sequence: TGCAGCGTAAGAATAGATACGCAGTATTTT. Translation gives CSVRIDTQYF.

The chain couples TRBV19 to TRBJ1-5, with 8 bases matching TRBD1. CDR3 length equals 15 residues. V gave up 5 bases and J gave up 4 bases; unmatched junction bases: 7. Germline CDR1 LNHDA, CDR2 SQIVND (reference sequence). The CDR3 nucleotides read TGTGCCAGTAGTGCTAGCTGGACAGGGAATCAGCCCCAGCATTTT. It codes for CASSASWTGNQPQHF.

This clone came up once. The V gene is TRBV27, the J gene TRBJ1-6; D gene uncertain. V dropped 9 bases and J dropped 8 bases, with 20 bases sitting between them. CDR3 size: 15 residues. The germline CDR1 and CDR2 sequences are MNHEY and SMNVEV (reference sequence). The CDR3: CARPALFRMDSPLHF. The CDR3 bases are TGTGCCAGACCTGCCCTGTTCAGGATGGATTCACCCCTCCACTTT.

This chain uses TRBV18 with TRBJ1-5, with a possible D match to TRBD1 (6 bases). V shed 8 bases and J shed 5 bases, with 16 bases lying between them. This CDR3 comprises 14 residues. In germline, CDR1 is KGHSH, CDR2 LQKENI. The CDR3 loop is CASTRDGGDQPQHF. The DNA of the CDR3 is TGTGCCAGCACGAGGGACGGGGGCGATCAGCCCCAGCATTTT. The variable domain in full, completed from reference TRBV18 and TRBJ1-5, reads NAGVMQNPRHLVRRRGQEARLRCSPMKGHSHVYWYRQLPEEGLKFMVYLQKENIIDESGMPKERFSAEFPKEGPSILRIQQVVRGDSAAYFCASTRDGGDQPQHFGDGTRLSIL.

The J gene is TRBJ2-1, the V gene TRBV5-4, with TRBD1 as a possible D gene (5 bases). Per the germline V gene, CDR1 is SGHNT and CDR2 is YYREEE (reference sequence). V was trimmed by 0 bases and J by 2 bases, leaving 18 bases between them. The CDR3 covers 18 residues. In DNA, the CDR3 is TGTGCCAGCAGCTTGGGATTGGCGACAGAAAGGCCCTACAATGAGCAGTTCTTC. It yields the protein CASSLGLATERPYNEQFF.

The V gene is TRBV7-3, the J gene TRBJ2-2; 9 nucleotides agree with TRBD2. CDR1 is SGHTA, CDR2 FQGTGA, per germline. V gave up 5 bases and J gave up 3 bases; unmatched junction bases: 7. This CDR3 is built from 16 residues. CDR3 protein: CASSRGTSRYTGELFF. CDR3 nucleotides: TGTGCCAGCAGCCGTGGGACTAGCCGATACACCGGGGAGCTGTTTTTT.

The gene calls are TRBV9 and TRBJ1-3; TRBD1 aligns across 7 bases. V lost 4 bases to trimming and J lost 1 base; unmatched junction nucleotides: 5. Per germline, CDR1 SGDLS and CDR2 YYNGEE. The CDR3 spans 15 residues. CDR3 protein: CASSFAGGSGNTIYF. In DNA form, the CDR3 reads TGTGCCAGCAGCTTCGCAGGGGGGTCTGGAAACACCATATATTTT.

This chain uses TRBV10-1 with TRBJ2-1; D gene unclear. CDR3 length: 12 amino acids. CDR1 is WNHNN and CDR2 is SYGVQD in the germline V gene (reference sequence). Trimming left V 5 bases short and J 1 base short, with 3 bases between. The CDR3 DNA follows: TGCGCCAGCAGTCCTTCCTACAATGAGCAGTTCTTC. Protein sequence: CASSPSYNEQFF.

There are a few counts of this clone. The CDR3 is CASSWTGVEGEQFF. In DNA form, the CDR3 reads TGTGCCAGCAGTTGGACAGGGGTGGAGGGTGAGCAGTTCTTC. The chain combines TRBV6-2 or TRBV6-3 with TRBJ2-1, with TRBD1 matching 9 bases. The CDR3 contains 14 residues. CDR1 is MNHEY, CDR2 SVGEGT, per germline. Germline trimming cut 4 bases from V and 9 bases from J; bases unmatched to any gene: 7.

The chain recombines TRBV2 with TRBJ1-4; a weak D match, TRBD1 (5 bases). In germline, CDR1 is SNHLY, CDR2 FYNNEI. V was cut by 7 bases and J by 7 bases, with 7 bases left in between. This CDR3 has 11 residues. CDR3 sequence: CASKGSEKLFF. CDR3 in DNA: TGTGCCAGCAAGGGGTCTGAAAAACTGTTTTTT.

The gene calls are TRBV5-4 and TRBJ1-6; perhaps TRBD1 as D (5 bases). The CDR3 sequence is 14 residues long. Germline assignment: CDR1 SGHNT and CDR2 YYREEE (reference sequence). Trimming shortened V by 1 base and J by 4 bases, and 6 bases separated the two germline ends. The CDR3 region has the DNA TGTGCCAGCAGCTTGACAGGATATAATTCACCCCTCCACTTT. Its protein is CASSLTGYNSPLHF.

The chain uses TRBV20-1 and TRBJ2-5, with D possibly TRBD2 on 5 matching bases. The V gene's germline CDR1 is DFQATT and CDR2 SNEGSKA (reference sequence). The V end lost 7 bases, the J end lost 2 bases, and 8 bases lay between the germline ends. This CDR3 spans 11 amino acids. This CDR3 reads CSGLKQETQYF. The CDR3 nucleotides read TGCAGTGGACTAAAACAAGAGACCCAGTACTTC.

The genes are TRBV9 and TRBJ1-6, with D hard to call. The CDR3 runs to 17 residues. Germline assignment: CDR1 SGDLS and CDR2 YYNGEE. Deletions cut 4 bases from V and 1 base from J, with 15 bases between. The CDR3 coding sequence is TGTGCCAGCAGCCCCCAGCCGAGGCCTTCCTATAATTCACCCCTCCACTTT. Its translation is CASSPQPRPSYNSPLHF.

The genes are TRBV28 and TRBJ2-3; 8 bases agree with TRBD2. V trimming: 4 bases; J trimming: 9 bases; junction bases outside the gene matches: 12. Germline V lookup: CDR1 MDHEN, CDR2 SYDVKM. The CDR3 is made up of 15 amino acids. CDR3 DNA sequence: TGTGCCAGCAGTTGGAGCGGGAGCACAGATACGACGCAGTATTTT. Its protein is CASSWSGSTDTTQYF. Full variable domain (outside the CDR3, taken from reference TRBV28 and TRBJ2-3): DVKVTQSSRYLVKRTGEKVFLECVQDMDHENMFWYRQDPGLGLRLIYFSYDVKMKEKGDIPEGYSVSREKKERFSLILESASTNQTSMYLCASSWSGSTDTTQYFGPGTRLTVL.

The V gene is TRBV19, the J gene TRBJ2-7; a possible D gene is TRBD1 (5 bases). The ends were cut back, 1 base at V and 0 bases at J, with 10 bases in the middle. The CDR3 has 15 residues. Germline V gives CDR1 LNHDA, CDR2 SQIVND (reference sequence). In nucleotides, the CDR3 is TGTGCCAGTAGTATAGGGACATCGAGCTCCTACGAGCAGTACTTC. Translation: CASSIGTSSSYEQYF.

The genes are TRBV6-1 and TRBJ2-1, with TRBD2 matching over 10 bases. V lost 2 bases to trimming and J lost 7 bases; unmatched junction nucleotides: 8. Germline-derived CDR1 and CDR2 are MNHNS and SASEGT. CDR3 size: 16 residues. CDR3 nucleotides: TGTGCCAGCAGTGAAATGCCTAGCGGGAGTCTAAATGAGCAGTTCTTC. Protein sequence: CASSEMPSGSLNEQFF.

The chain carries TRBV7-3 and TRBJ1-1; no clear D. The CDR3 runs to 14 residues. Trimming shortened V by 5 bases and J by 2 bases, and 12 bases separated the two germline ends. In germline, CDR1 is SGHTA, CDR2 FQGTGA. The CDR3 bases are TGTGCCAGCAGCGGCGAATGCCGAAACACTGAAGCTTTCTTT. Translation: CASSGECRNTEAFF. The whole variable domain, remainder taken from reference TRBV7-3 and TRBJ1-1, is GAGVSQTPSNKVTEKGKYVELRCDPISGHTALYWYRQSLGQGPEFLIYFQGTGAADDSGLPNDRFFAVRPEGSVSTLKIQRTERGDSAVYLCASSGECRNTEAFFGQGTRLTVV.

J is TRBJ1-5 and V is TRBV2; no definite D call. The CDR3 contains 14 residues. The germline V gene has CDR1 SNHLY and CDR2 FYNNEI. Trimming took 3 bases from V and 2 from J, leaving 8 bases between them. CDR3 DNA: TGTGCCAGCAGTGACAGGCGAGGCAATCAGCCCCAGCATTTT. It yields the protein CASSDRRGNQPQHF.

The rearrangement uses TRBV2 and TRBJ1-1, with D perhaps matching TRBD1 (5 bases). The CDR3 runs 13 residues. Germline V lookup: CDR1 SNHLY, CDR2 FYNNEI. The V gene lost 5 bases and the J gene lost 2 bases, with 9 bases spanning the gap. The CDR3 is CASSKGTNTEAFF. DNA of the CDR3: TGTGCCAGCAGTAAGGGGACCAACACTGAAGCTTTCTTT.

V and J are TRBV7-2 and TRBJ1-5; D is ambiguous. The germline gives CDR1 SGHTA, CDR2 FQGNSA. The V gene lost 1 base and the J gene lost 3 bases, with 10 bases spanning the gap. This CDR3 comprises 15 residues. The CDR3 bases are TGTGCCAGCAGCTTAGGAGCAGCCGACAATCAGCCCCAGCATTTT. Its protein is CASSLGAADNQPQHF.

The chain recombines TRBV9 with TRBJ2-1; unclear D gene. Trimming left V 0 bases short and J 9 bases short, with 13 bases between. The germline CDR1 and CDR2 sequences are SGDLS and YYNGEE. The CDR3 extends over 14 amino acids. CDR3: CASSVGGRIVEQFF. DNA for the CDR3: TGTGCCAGCAGCGTAGGGGGTCGGATTGTTGAGCAGTTCTTC.

CDR3 protein: CASSGMGGAQNEQYF. In nucleotides, the CDR3 is TGTGCCAGCAGTGGGATGGGGGGGGCGCAGAACGAGCAGTACTTC. The chain links TRBV2 to TRBJ2-7, with a weak D call TRBD2 (7 bases). CDR1 is SNHLY, CDR2 FYNNEI, per germline. The CDR3 is 15 amino acids. V was trimmed by 4 bases and J by 5 bases, leaving 18 bases between them.

The gene calls are TRBV28 and TRBJ1-1; possibly TRBD1 for D (5 bases). Germline CDR1 is MDHEN and CDR2 is SYDVKM. V lost 7 bases to trimming and J lost 1 base, with 19 bases between them. This CDR3 is built from 16 residues. CDR3 region: CASNSRDRAWNTEAFF. CDR3 sequence (DNA): TGTGCCAGCAATTCCAGGGATAGGGCGTGGAACACTGAAGCTTTCTTT.

The V and J genes are TRBV19 and TRBJ2-2; 10 bases agree with TRBD1. Germline CDR1 and CDR2: LNHDA and SQIVND (reference sequence). The length of the CDR3 is 17 residues. J gave up 5 bases and V 0 bases, and 6 bases lay outside the gene matches. In DNA form, the CDR3 reads TGTGCCAGTAGTATAGATCGAGGGACAGGGGTTACCGGGGAGCTGTTTTTT. This codes for CASSIDRGTGVTGELFF. Looking up the rest from reference TRBV19 and TRBJ2-2 gives the full variable domain: DGGITQSPKYLFRKEGQNVTLSCEQNLNHDAMYWYRQDPGQGLRLIYYSQIVNDFQKGDIAEGYSVSREKKESFPLTVTSAQKNPTAFYLCASSIDRGTGVTGELFFGEGSRLTVL.